This T cell receptor (beta chain) was retrieved from a study of T cell changes during pregnancy in multiple sclerosis. TCRdb's table, derived via immunoSEQ multiplex PCR, lists solely in-frame clones and lacks some. The data contain about 57,000 clones, approximately 90% of them singletons. The germline CDR1 and CDR2 sequences are ENHRY and SYGVKD. The CDR3 is 14 residues long. V gave up 10 bases and J gave up 8 bases; unmatched junction bases: 10. The origin of this receptor is a female donor in good health, enrolled as a control in a pregnancy study. Sample: peripheral blood, taken after pregnancy. This chain connects TRBV10-3 to TRBJ2-1; 11 bases match TRBD2. The CDR3 region has the DNA TGTGCCACTTGCTTAGCGGGGGGGCCCGATGAGCAGTTCTTC. It is translated as CATCLAGGPDEQFF.